The subject of this entry is one TCR beta chain. The sample is drawn from a study of technical replicates of blood from several donors. Germline assignment: CDR1 SGHRS and CDR2 YFSETQ. Between the trimmed V and J ends, which lost 0 bases and 5 bases, there was a span of 11 bases. The CDR3 totals 14 residues. The table came from immunoSEQ multiplex PCR; TCRdb's copy has only in-frame clones and leaves some out. This repertoire shows about 15,000 clones, around 87% found once; its top ten account for 9% to 15%. This chain uses TRBV5-1 with TRBJ1-1; D is perhaps TRBD1 (5 bases). The receptor comes from a human donor in good health. The sample consisted of PBMCs. CDR3 region: CASSLEARVTEAFF. The CDR3 DNA follows: TGCGCCAGCAGCTTGGAAGCCAGGGTGACTGAAGCTTTCTTT.